This section outlines one TCR beta chain sequence together with its context. Trimming at V came to 6 bases and at J to 8 bases, leaving 10 bases not matched to a gene. This CDR3 comprises 14 residues. From germline, CDR1 is SGHTA and CDR2 FQGNSA. TCRdb's copy holds only in-frame clones and misses some; the assay was immunoSEQ multiplex PCR. The sample has 400,000 to 500,000 clones; approximately 90% are singletons. This sample stems from a study of blood T cell repertoires in COVID-19. This sequence originates from a woman in her twenties or thirties with active or convalescent COVID-19. Source material: peripheral blood. V gene TRBV7-2 combines with J gene TRBJ2-1; TRBD2 matches at 7 bases. The CDR3 protein is CASSGIAGIDEQFF. For the CDR3, the DNA is TGTGCCAGCAGTGGAATAGCGGGTATTGATGAGCAGTTCTTC. The complete variable domain, with remaining parts taken from reference TRBV7-2 and TRBJ2-1, reads GAGVSQSPSNKVTEKGKDVELRCDPISGHTALYWYRQSLGQGLEFLIYFQGNSAPDKSGLPSDRFSAERTGGSVSTLTIQRTQQEDSAVYLCASSGIAGIDEQFFGPGTRLTVL.